The 20 T cell receptor beta chains reported below all come from one sample, sequenced in a study of blood T cell repertoires in COVID-19. Some clones are missing from TCRdb's copy, which holds only in-frame ones; the method was immunoSEQ multiplex PCR. This sample has about 140,000 clones; about 89% occur once, and the top ten carry roughly 10%. The sample was PBMCs or T cells enriched from blood (not recorded which). These TCRs come from a man aged 55 to 70 who had recovered from COVID-19.

The genes are TRBV5-5 and TRBJ2-1, with D tentatively TRBD1 (6 bases). Trimming took 1 base from V and 9 from J, leaving 11 bases between them. The CDR3 runs 13 residues. Germline V lookup: CDR1 SGHKS, CDR2 YYEKEE (reference sequence). The CDR3 region has the DNA TGTGCCAGCAGCTTGACAGGGAGCGGTGAGCAGTTCTTC. It encodes CASSLTGSGEQFF. Together with reference TRBV5-5 and TRBJ2-1, the CDR3 gives the full variable domain: DAGVTQSPTHLIKTRGQQVTLRCSPISGHKSVSWYQQVLGQGPQFIFQYYEKEERGRGNFPDRFSARQFPNYSSELNVNALLLGDSALYLCASSLTGSGEQFFGPGTRLTVL.

This clone was found once. The chain couples TRBV19 to TRBJ2-1; TRBD1 might be the D (6 bases). CDR1 and CDR2 from the germline V gene are LNHDA and SQIVND (reference sequence). Deletions cut 8 bases from V and 10 bases from J, with 15 bases between. The CDR3 covers 12 residues. The CDR3 nucleotides are TGTGCCAGTGCGAATTACGGGACAGAGCAGTTCTTC. This sequence encodes CASANYGTEQFF.

The chain recombines TRBV9 with TRBJ2-1; D remains ambiguous. Looked up from germline, CDR1 is SGDLS and CDR2 is YYNGEE. This CDR3 comprises 14 residues. The V end lost 3 bases, the J end lost 3 bases, and 10 bases lay between the germline ends. The CDR3 nucleotides are TGTGCCAGCAGCGCTACTTCCATCTACAATGAGCAGTTCTTC. Residues: CASSATSIYNEQFF.

This chain uses TRBV19 with TRBJ1-2; 7 positions match TRBD1. The CDR3 is 12 amino acids. Germline CDR1 reads LNHDA; CDR2 reads SQIVND (reference sequence). V lost 5 bases to trimming and J lost 7 bases; unmatched junction nucleotides: 4. The CDR3 DNA reads as TGTGCCAGTAGTGGTAACAGGGGTGGCTACACCTTC. It encodes CASSGNRGGYTF.

About this clone: Other DNA sequences within the sample encode an identical CDR3. The chain joins TRBV6-5 to TRBJ1-3, with D unclear. CDR3 length: 15 amino acids. Trimming removed 0 bases at V and 0 bases at J, with 6 bases between. CDR1 is MNHEY, CDR2 SVGAGI, per germline. CDR3 loop: CASSYSGSSGNTIYF. The CDR3 DNA follows: TGTGCCAGCAGTTACTCGGGGAGCTCTGGAAACACCATATATTTT.

The chain has TRBV4-1 and TRBJ2-1, with D perhaps TRBD2 (5 bases). Germline V gene data show CDR1 as MGHRA and CDR2 as YSYEKL. This CDR3 has 15 amino acids. V lost 0 bases and J 8 bases, leaving 14 bases between the germline ends. The CDR3 DNA is TGCGCCAGCAGCCAAGAAGGACGGGGTGGGGATGAGCAGTTCTTC. Amino acid sequence: CASSQEGRGGDEQFF.

V is TRBV7-9 and J is TRBJ2-6; weak D call: TRBD1 (5 bases). This CDR3 is 15 amino acids long. Germline lookup yields CDR1 SEHNR and CDR2 FQNEAQ (reference sequence). With 4 bases removed from V and 4 bases from J, the gap between germline ends came to 11 bases. The CDR3 spells CASSSQGTGANVLTF. DNA of the CDR3: TGTGCCAGCAGCTCGCAGGGTACCGGGGCCAACGTCCTGACTTTC.

The chain is built from TRBV5-1 and TRBJ2-7; TRBD1 agrees at 7 bases. The CDR3 is 12 residues long. Germline V CDR1 and CDR2: SGHRS, YFSETQ. J was trimmed by 4 bases and V by 4 bases; bases with no gene match: 2. The CDR3 nucleotides are TGCGCCAGCAGCCCGACAGGGTACGAGCAGTACTTC. Translation: CASSPTGYEQYF.

The chain is built from TRBV24-1 and TRBJ2-1; possible D gene TRBD2, 6 bases. The germline gives CDR1 KGHDR, CDR2 SFDVKD. The CDR3 runs 14 residues. V shed 7 bases and J shed 7 bases, with 16 bases lying between them. This chain's CDR3 is CATSSTRAGNEQFF. The CDR3 DNA reads as TGTGCCACCAGCTCGACTAGGGCTGGGAATGAGCAGTTCTTC.

V gene TRBV28 combines with J gene TRBJ1-4, with D unclear. The V end was cut by 7 bases, the J end by 5 bases, with 14 bases between. This CDR3 contains 14 residues. Germline V lookup: CDR1 MDHEN, CDR2 SYDVKM. In nucleotides, the CDR3 is TGTGCCAGCACCTACAAGGCAGGAAATGAAAAACTGTTTTTT. Encoded protein: CASTYKAGNEKLFF.

This chain links TRBV29-1 with TRBJ1-3; D is perhaps TRBD1 (5 bases). Germline values: CDR1 SQVTM, CDR2 ANQGSEA. The V and J ends lost 7 bases and 3 bases respectively, with 16 bases between them. The CDR3 runs 14 residues. The CDR3 reads CSGGYGGGGNTIYF. The CDR3 nucleotides read TGCAGCGGGGGATACGGGGGAGGTGGAAACACCATATATTTT. The whole variable domain, remainder taken from reference TRBV29-1 and TRBJ1-3, is SAVISQKPSRDICQRGTSLTIQCQVDSQVTMMFWYRQQPGQSLTLIATANQGSEATYESGFVIDKFPISRPNLTFSTLTVSNMSPEDSSIYLCSGGYGGGGNTIYFGEGSWLTVV.

The J gene is TRBJ2-3, the V gene TRBV19, with 10 bases that match TRBD2. The ends lost 4 bases at V and 5 bases at J; junction bases unmatched: 15. The CDR3 runs 18 residues. Germline V lookup: CDR1 LNHDA, CDR2 SQIVND (reference sequence). CDR3 coding DNA: TGTGCCAGTAGTAAGGCTAGCGGGGGAGTGGGGGGAGGAGATACGCAGTATTTT. Its protein is CASSKASGGVGGGDTQYF. Full variable domain (missing parts from reference TRBV19 and TRBJ2-3): DGGITQSPKYLFRKEGQNVTLSCEQNLNHDAMYWYRQDPGQGLRLIYYSQIVNDFQKGDIAEGYSVSREKKESFPLTVTSAQKNPTAFYLCASSKASGGVGGGDTQYFGPGTRLTVL.

The chain employs TRBV28 and TRBJ2-1, with D uncertain. The CDR3 runs to 11 residues. The germline V gene encodes CDR1 MDHEN and CDR2 SYDVKM. The V end lost 3 bases, the J end lost 6 bases, and 3 bases lay between the germline ends. The DNA for the CDR3 is TGTGCCAGCAGTTTCTTCAATGAGCAGTTCTTC. The encoded protein is CASSFFNEQFF.

The chain combines TRBV30 with TRBJ1-2; unclear D gene. The CDR3 extends over 12 amino acids. The germline gives CDR1 GTSNPN, CDR2 SVGIG (reference sequence). V lost 0 bases, J lost 6 bases, and 8 bases lay in between. The CDR3 region is CAWSVGPNGYTF. The CDR3 nucleotides read TGTGCCTGGAGTGTCGGTCCGAATGGCTACACCTTC.

V gene TRBV3-1 (or the pseudogene TRBV3-2) combines with J gene TRBJ1-2; 7 bases are shared with TRBD1. The germline gives CDR1 LGHDT, CDR2 YNNKEL (reference sequence). Trimming cost V 5 bases and J 5 bases; bases outside gene matches: 2. The CDR3 runs to 12 residues. The CDR3 DNA sequence: TGTGCCAGCAGCTCAGGGGGGTATGGCTACACCTTC. Amino acid sequence: CASSSGGYGYTF.

The V and J genes are TRBV5-1 and TRBJ2-7; no firm D call. V was clipped by 6 bases and J by 2 bases, with 9 bases between them. The germline V gene encodes CDR1 SGHRS and CDR2 YFSETQ. This CDR3 has 12 amino acids. In nucleotides, the CDR3 is TGCGCCAGCACCGCCGAGACCTACGAGCAGTACTTC. It encodes CASTAETYEQYF. The entire variable domain, with the rest obtained from reference TRBV5-1 and TRBJ2-7, is as follows: KAGVTQTPRYLIKTRGQQVTLSCSPISGHRSVSWYQQTPGQGLQFLFEYFSETQRNKGNFPGRFSGRQFSNSRSEMNVSTLELGDSALYLCASTAETYEQYFGPGTRLTVT.

The chain uses TRBV5-5 and TRBJ1-2, with D unresolved. Germline V lookup: CDR1 SGHKS, CDR2 YYEKEE (reference sequence). Trimming took off 2 bases at V and 6 bases at J, with 11 bases between the two ends. This CDR3 comprises 13 residues. CDR3 in DNA: TGTGCCAGCAGCTTCCGGGAGAGAGATGGCTACACCTTC. Amino acids: CASSFRERDGYTF.

The chain carries TRBV19 and TRBJ1-5; 8 nucleotides match TRBD1. The CDR3 has 15 residues. With V trimmed by 3 bases and J by 9 bases, 10 bases remained unmatched. Germline V gene lookup returns CDR1 LNHDA and CDR2 SQIVND (reference sequence). Here the CDR3 reads CASSMDREGLWPQHF. CDR3 DNA sequence: TGTGCCAGTAGTATGGACAGGGAGGGGCTATGGCCCCAGCATTTT.

The DNA of the CDR3 is TGTGCCAGCAGTCTTTTCACAGGAGTCTCTGGAAACACCATATATTTT. It specifies CASSLFTGVSGNTIYF. V usage is TRBV5-4 and J usage is TRBJ1-3; D possibly corresponds to TRBD1 (5 bases). Per germline, CDR1 SGHNT and CDR2 YYREEE (reference sequence). The V gene lost 5 bases and the J gene lost 0 bases, with 15 bases spanning the gap. The CDR3 spans 16 residues.

This clone has only a few counts. The genes are TRBV5-1 and TRBJ2-7; TRBD2 agrees at 7 bases. Per the germline V gene, CDR1 is SGHRS and CDR2 is YFSETQ. V dropped 5 bases and J dropped 6; count of bases not matched to a gene: 11. The CDR3 spans 14 residues. DNA for the CDR3: TGCGCCAGCAGTCTGGGGGAGGGGACGGGCGAGCAGTACTTC. Translation gives CASSLGEGTGEQYF.